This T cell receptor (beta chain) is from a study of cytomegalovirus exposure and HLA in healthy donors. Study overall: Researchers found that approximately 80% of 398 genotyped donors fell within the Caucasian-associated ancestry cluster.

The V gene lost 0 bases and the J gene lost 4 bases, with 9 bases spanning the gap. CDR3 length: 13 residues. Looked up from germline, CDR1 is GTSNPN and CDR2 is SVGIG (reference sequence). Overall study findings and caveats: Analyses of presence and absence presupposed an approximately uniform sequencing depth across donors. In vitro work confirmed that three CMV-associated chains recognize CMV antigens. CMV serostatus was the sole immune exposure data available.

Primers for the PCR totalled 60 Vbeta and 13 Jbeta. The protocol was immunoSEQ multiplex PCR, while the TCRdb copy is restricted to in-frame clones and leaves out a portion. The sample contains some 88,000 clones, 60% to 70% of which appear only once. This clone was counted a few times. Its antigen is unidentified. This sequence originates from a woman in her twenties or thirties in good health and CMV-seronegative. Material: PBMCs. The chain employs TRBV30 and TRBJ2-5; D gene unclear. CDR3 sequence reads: CAWSVRVLETQYF. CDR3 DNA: TGTGCCTGGAGTGTTCGAGTATTAGAGACCCAGTACTTC.